Below are 25 T cell receptor beta chains sequenced from a single sample in a study of T cell responses to AZD1222 COVID-19 vaccine. Measured with immunoSEQ multiplex PCR; TCRdb has only the in-frame clones, and not every one. The repertoire holds about 110,000 clones, with 88% as singletons. Sequences were derived from peripheral blood, sampled on day 0 of MenACWY control vaccination. These receptors all stem from an adult in good health.

The CDR3 DNA reads as TGTGCCAGCAGCCTACGGACAGCCGGGGGAGCTTTCTTT. Protein product: CASSLRTAGGAFF. The rearrangement joins TRBV7-9 to TRBJ1-1; D might be TRBD1 (6 bases). Trimming cost V 5 bases and J 10 bases, with 17 bases left between them. Germline CDR1 is SEHNR and CDR2 is FQNEAQ (reference sequence). The CDR3 contains 13 residues.

The chain is built from TRBV19 and TRBJ2-5, with 7 bases aligning to TRBD1. V was clipped by 7 bases and J by 2 bases; unmatched bases: 10. The germline V gene encodes CDR1 LNHDA and CDR2 SQIVND (reference sequence). The CDR3 runs 15 residues. CDR3 coding DNA: TGTGCCAGTACCCAAAATAGGGGGCGGCAAGAGACCCAGTACTTC. Translating gives CASTQNRGRQETQYF.

This clone occurred once. The V and J genes are TRBV5-4 and TRBJ2-1, with unresolved D. CDR1 and CDR2 (germline): SGHNT, YYREEE (reference sequence). V dropped 4 bases and J dropped 4 bases, with 12 bases sitting between them. CDR3 length equals 14 residues. CDR3 region: CASSPRLGYNEQFF. The CDR3 coding sequence is TGTGCCAGCAGCCCCCGATTGGGATACAATGAGCAGTTCTTC.

This clone is a singleton in its sample. The chain links TRBV25-1 to TRBJ2-1, with 7 bases fitting TRBD2. The CDR3 has 14 residues. The V and J ends lost 2 bases and 7 bases, in that order; junction bases with no gene match: 5. From germline, CDR1 is MGHDK and CDR2 SYGVNS. CDR3 residues: CASSEPLARNEQFF. The CDR3, as DNA: TGTGCCAGCAGTGAACCACTAGCGCGGAATGAGCAGTTCTTC.

This chain links TRBV7-2 with TRBJ2-3; D tentatively fits TRBD1 or TRBD2 (5 bases each). Trimming stripped 4 bases from V and 2 bases from J, with 10 bases between. Per the germline V gene, CDR1 is SGHTA and CDR2 is FQGNSA. The CDR3 spans 14 residues. The CDR3 DNA follows: TGTGCCAGCAGCTCCCAGGGAGTCACAGATACGCAGTATTTT. Protein product: CASSSQGVTDTQYF.

This clone is a singleton in its sample. V usage is TRBV6-5 and J usage is TRBJ1-2, with 8 nucleotides matching TRBD1. CDR1 is MNHEY and CDR2 is SVGAGI in the germline V gene. The CDR3 sequence is 14 residues long. The V and J ends lost 10 bases and 4 bases, in that order; junction bases with no gene match: 11. The CDR3 DNA reads as TGTGCCACCGCCCCGGGACAGGCCGTCTATGGCTACACCTTC. It specifies CATAPGQAVYGYTF.

The J gene is TRBJ1-2, the V gene TRBV13; D is perhaps TRBD1 (6 bases). V lost 1 base to trimming and J lost 7 bases, with 19 bases between them. Looked up from germline, CDR1 is PRHDT and CDR2 is FYEKMQ (reference sequence). The CDR3 has 16 amino acids. DNA for the CDR3: TGTGCCAGCAGCTTAGAGTCTTCAGGGGTAGAAGGTGGCTACACCTTC. This encodes CASSLESSGVEGGYTF.

V is TRBV13 and J is TRBJ2-5; D gene unclear. Germline values: CDR1 PRHDT, CDR2 FYEKMQ (reference sequence). V lost 1 base to trimming and J lost 3 bases, with 9 bases between them. This CDR3 is 14 amino acids long. The CDR3 is CASSLAATEETQYF. The CDR3 coding sequence is TGTGCCAGCAGCTTAGCAGCGACCGAAGAGACCCAGTACTTC.

CDR3 in amino acids: CGTETNYGYTF. The CDR3 DNA reads TGTGGGACCGAGACTAACTATGGCTACACCTTC. This chain joins TRBV28 and TRBJ1-2; no clear D. The CDR3 spans 11 residues. CDR1 and CDR2 from the germline V gene are MDHEN and SYDVKM.

The gene calls are TRBV4-1 and TRBJ1-5, with D unresolved. The CDR3 covers 13 residues. Germline V gene sequence: CDR1 MGHRA, CDR2 YSYEKL. V lost 0 bases and J lost 0, with 0 bases in between. CDR3 nucleotides: TGCGCCAGCAGCCAAGATAGCAATCAGCCCCAGCATTTT. Residues: CASSQDSNQPQHF.

The chain carries TRBV6-6 and TRBJ2-7; D is ambiguous. Germline CDR1 MNHNY, CDR2 SVGAGI (reference sequence). V was pared by 2 bases and J by 12 bases, with 11 bases between. This CDR3 has 11 residues. CDR3 nucleotide sequence: TGTGCCAGCAGTTACAAGTCAGCGTTGTACTTC. This sequence encodes CASSYKSALYF.

The chain combines TRBV28 with TRBJ1-2; no reliable D call. CDR1 is MDHEN and CDR2 is SYDVKM in the germline V gene. The CDR3 loop spans 14 amino acids. V shed 10 bases and J shed 6 bases, with 21 bases lying between them. The CDR3 nucleotides read TGTGCCACCAGGTCAACTGGGGAATATAATGGCTACACCTTC. Encoded protein: CATRSTGEYNGYTF.

The chain combines TRBV4-1 with TRBJ1-2; D is unclear. Germline V CDR1 and CDR2: MGHRA, YSYEKL. V was trimmed by 0 bases and J by 12 bases, leaving 14 bases between them. The CDR3 totals 13 residues. The CDR3 loop reads CASSQDFELGNTF. The CDR3 DNA is TGCGCCAGCAGCCAAGATTTCGAGTTGGGGAACACCTTC.

This sequence joins TRBV5-1 and TRBJ2-1; TRBD1 agrees at 7 bases. This CDR3 comprises 18 residues. The V gene end was trimmed by 4 bases and the J gene end by 4 bases; junction bases not matched to a gene: 17. Germline assignment: CDR1 SGHRS and CDR2 YFSETQ. CDR3 nucleotides: TGCGCCAGCAGCCAAGGACCTTGGACAGGTGAGGGGTACAATGAGCAGTTCTTC. It encodes CASSQGPWTGEGYNEQFF.

The chain carries TRBV27 and TRBJ1-6, with D perhaps TRBD1 (6 bases). The CDR3 sequence is 19 residues long. The germline V gene has CDR1 MNHEY and CDR2 SMNVEV (reference sequence). The V and J ends lost 1 base and 7 bases respectively, with 23 bases between them. The CDR3 region is CASSLFRGAGARNNSPLHF. CDR3 coding DNA: TGTGCCAGCAGTTTATTCCGCGGTGCAGGGGCGCGGAACAATTCACCCCTCCACTTT.

The V gene is TRBV9, the J gene TRBJ1-5; a possible D gene is TRBD1 (5 bases). Trimming removed 0 bases at V and 2 bases at J, with 6 bases between. The CDR3 length is 14 residues. The germline gives CDR1 SGDLS, CDR2 YYNGEE. The CDR3 sequence: CASSVGGRNQPQHF. For the CDR3, the DNA is TGTGCCAGCAGCGTAGGGGGACGCAATCAGCCCCAGCATTTT. Using reference TRBV9 and TRBJ1-5 for the parts outside the CDR3, the full variable domain is DSGVTQTPKHLITATGQRVTLRCSPRSGDLSVYWYQQSLDQGLQFLIQYYNGEERAKGNILERFSAQQFPDLHSELNLSSLELGDSALYFCASSVGGRNQPQHFGDGTRLSIL.

The gene calls are TRBV3-1 (or the pseudogene TRBV3-2) and TRBJ1-1; tentatively, D is TRBD1 (5 bases). From germline, CDR1 is LGHDT and CDR2 YNNKEL (reference sequence). CDR3 length: 11 amino acids. Trimming took off 8 bases at V and 11 bases at J, with 15 bases between the two ends. The CDR3 nucleotides are TGTGCCAGCGGGCAGGGAGGAAGGGCTTTCTTT. Translation: CASGQGGRAFF.

As concerns this clone: Its ends do not fully match the called genes, so a read error is possible. V usage is TRBV28 and J usage is TRBJ1-2; D gene ambiguous. From germline, CDR1 is MDHEN and CDR2 SYDVKM. This CDR3 contains 13 residues. Here the CDR3 DNA reads TGTGCCAGCAGTCCCCCGGGTAACGATGGCTACACCTTC. Its protein is CASSPPGNDGYTF.

V and J are TRBV24-1 and TRBJ2-5, with D perhaps assigned TRBD1 or TRBD2 (6 bases each). The V and J ends lost 7 bases and 0 bases respectively, with 14 bases between them. The V gene's germline CDR1 is KGHDR and CDR2 SFDVKD. The CDR3 has 15 amino acids. For the CDR3, the DNA is TGTGCCACCAGGGACAGAGGGGGGCACCAAGAGACCCAGTACTTC. It is translated as CATRDRGGHQETQYF.

This chain links TRBV30 with TRBJ2-5; either TRBD1 or TRBD2 may supply D (6 bases each). The ends were cut back, 0 bases at V and 4 bases at J, with 12 bases in the middle. Germline V CDR1 and CDR2: GTSNPN, SVGIG (reference sequence). This CDR3 is built from 14 residues. The CDR3 protein is CAWSVRRGAETQYF. DNA of the CDR3: TGTGCCTGGAGTGTACGGAGGGGGGCAGAGACCCAGTACTTC.

The CDR3 loop is CASSLGDRVGGIQYF. The DNA of the CDR3 is TGTGCCAGCAGCTTAGGCGACAGGGTGGGGGGCATTCAGTACTTC. The V and J genes are TRBV7-9 and TRBJ2-4, with a weak D call TRBD1 (7 bases). CDR1 and CDR2 (germline): SEHNR, FQNEAQ (reference sequence). CDR3 length: 15 amino acids. V was pared by 1 base and J by 9 bases, with 16 bases between.

The V and J genes are TRBV7-9 and TRBJ2-7; D is uncertain. CDR1 is SEHNR, CDR2 FQNEAQ, per germline (reference sequence). Trimming took 11 bases from V and 1 from J, leaving 15 bases between them. The CDR3 is 13 residues long. The CDR3 nucleotides read TGTGCCCTAAACGACGGAGAATCCTACGAGCAGTACTTC. This translates into CALNDGESYEQYF.

This clone appeared a single time. This may arise from a read error, as a much more abundant clone is one base away. V is TRBV27 and J is TRBJ1-2; D remains ambiguous. The V and J ends lost 3 bases and 13 bases respectively, with 15 bases between them. This CDR3 is built from 12 residues. Per germline, CDR1 MNHEY and CDR2 SMNVEV (reference sequence). CDR3: CASSFRTGEATF. The CDR3 DNA is TGTGCCAGCAGTTTCCGGACCGGAGAGGCCACCTTC.

The V call is TRBV28, the J call TRBJ2-5; D is uncertain. V was shortened by 3 bases and J by 4 bases, with 3 bases between the two germline ends. The CDR3 totals 11 residues. Germline lookup yields CDR1 MDHEN and CDR2 SYDVKM. In DNA form, the CDR3 reads TGTGCCAGCAGTTTTGGAGAGACCCAGTACTTC. Its protein product is CASSFGETQYF.

The chain joins TRBV30 to TRBJ1-3, with D uncertain. Trimming took 5 bases from V and 6 from J, leaving 11 bases between them. Germline values: CDR1 GTSNPN, CDR2 SVGIG (reference sequence). The CDR3 is 12 residues long. Here the CDR3 reads CAWLGLENTIYF. CDR3 DNA sequence: TGTGCCTGGCTTGGTCTTGAAAACACCATATATTTT.